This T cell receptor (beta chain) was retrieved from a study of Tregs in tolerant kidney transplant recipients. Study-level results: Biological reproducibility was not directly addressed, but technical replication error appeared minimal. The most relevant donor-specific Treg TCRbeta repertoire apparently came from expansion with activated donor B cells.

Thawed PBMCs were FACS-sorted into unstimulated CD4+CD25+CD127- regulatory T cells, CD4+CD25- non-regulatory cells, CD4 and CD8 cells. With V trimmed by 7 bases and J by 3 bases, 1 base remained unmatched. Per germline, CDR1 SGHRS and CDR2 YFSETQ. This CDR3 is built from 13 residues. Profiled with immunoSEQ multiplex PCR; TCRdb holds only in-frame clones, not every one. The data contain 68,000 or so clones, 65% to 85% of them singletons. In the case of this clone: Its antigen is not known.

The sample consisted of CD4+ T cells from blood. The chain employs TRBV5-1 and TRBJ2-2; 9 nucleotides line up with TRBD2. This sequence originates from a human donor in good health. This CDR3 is CASSSGDTGELFF. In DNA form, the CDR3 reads TGCGCCAGCTCTAGCGGGGACACCGGGGAGCTGTTTTTT. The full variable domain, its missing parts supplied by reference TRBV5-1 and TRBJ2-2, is KAGVTQTPRYLIKTRGQQVTLSCSPISGHRSVSWYQQTPGQGLQFLFEYFSETQRNKGNFPGRFSGRQFSNSRSEMNVSTLELGDSALYLCASSSGDTGELFFGEGSRLTVL.